Below, 21 T cell receptor beta chains from the same sample are listed, as sequenced in a study of blood T cells in healthy people across ages. For the second PCR, which ran for about 6 to 11 cycles, a sample-barcoded 5' primer and a J-beta primer mix were used. From the 5' RACE reads, TCRdb called clonotypes with MiXCR, one entry per CDR3 protein. The sample includes approximately 800,000 distinct CDR3 sequences, just over 55% seen only once; the top ten take about a quarter. Sequenced sample: blood. Every receptor here comes from a middle-aged man in good health.

This rearrangement joins TRBV10-3 to TRBJ2-3, with 12 bases lining up with TRBD1. Germline values: CDR1 ENHRY, CDR2 SYGVKD. V lost 10 bases, J lost 4 bases, and 9 bases stayed unmatched. The length of the CDR3 is 15 residues. The CDR3 DNA reads TGTGCCAGCTGGCCGGGGACAGGGGGCGCAGATACGCAGTATTTT. This translates into CASWPGTGGADTQYF.

This chain connects TRBV5-1 to TRBJ2-3, with D hard to call. Between the trimmed V and J ends, which lost 7 bases and 1 base, there was a span of 16 bases. Germline V gives CDR1 SGHRS, CDR2 YFSETQ. CDR3 length equals 15 residues. The CDR3 loop is CASVQSSPGTDTQYF. CDR3 nucleotide sequence: TGCGCCAGCGTCCAGTCGTCTCCGGGCACAGATACGCAGTATTTT.

The chain links TRBV28 to TRBJ2-5, with 7 bases matching TRBD2. This CDR3 spans 16 amino acids. Germline CDR1 MDHEN, CDR2 SYDVKM. V lost 7 bases to trimming and J lost 3 bases; unmatched junction nucleotides: 14. Written as DNA, the CDR3 is TGTGCCAGCACCTCTTTTGGGGGGGAGGGAAAAGAGACCCAGTACTTC. It encodes CASTSFGGEGKETQYF.

The rearrangement joins TRBV29-1 to TRBJ2-1; a possible D gene is TRBD1 (5 bases). There are 13 residues in the CDR3. V lost 3 bases to trimming and J lost 2 bases, with 8 bases between them. Germline CDR1 reads SQVTM; CDR2 reads ANQGSEA. DNA of the CDR3: TGCAGCGTTGAGCAGGGAACCTACAATGAGCAGTTCTTC. This gives the protein CSVEQGTYNEQFF.

The rearrangement joins TRBV20-1 to TRBJ2-1; D remains unclear. The CDR3 is 12 amino acids. With 6 bases removed from V and 8 bases from J, the gap between germline ends came to 14 bases. CDR1 is DFQATT, CDR2 SNEGSKA, per germline (reference sequence). This chain's CDR3 is CSAARVSHEQFF. The CDR3 DNA sequence: TGCAGTGCGGCCCGGGTGAGCCATGAGCAGTTCTTC.

This chain uses TRBV5-5 with TRBJ2-7, with TRBD2 matching over 11 bases. Germline CDR1 SGHKS, CDR2 YYEKEE (reference sequence). The CDR3 is 17 amino acids. V lost 0 bases and J lost 1; bases outside the gene matches: 6. The CDR3 DNA follows: TGTGCCAGCAGCTTGGGGCTAGCGGGAGGCCTTTCCTACGAGCAGTACTTC. This codes for CASSLGLAGGLSYEQYF. Combining the CDR3 with reference TRBV5-5 and TRBJ2-7 gives the whole variable domain DAGVTQSPTHLIKTRGQQVTLRCSPISGHKSVSWYQQVLGQGPQFIFQYYEKEERGRGNFPDRFSARQFPNYSSELNVNALLLGDSALYLCASSLGLAGGLSYEQYFGPGTRLTVT.

This clonotype has only a few counts. The chain is built from TRBV13 and TRBJ2-5, with D possibly being TRBD1 or TRBD2 (6 bases each). The J call may be wrong; the DNA end is better matched by TRBJ2-7. The CDR3 length is 17 residues. CDR1 and CDR2 (germline): PRHDT, FYEKMQ (reference sequence). As DNA, the CDR3 is TGTGCCAGCAGCTTACAAGGAGTTTGGGGGGCGTCGTACGAGCAGTACTTC. Protein sequence: CASSLQGVWGASYEQYF.

The chain couples TRBV6-2 or TRBV6-3 to TRBJ2-4; D ambiguous. The J call may be incorrect, as the DNA end agrees better with TRBJ2-7. This CDR3 spans 15 amino acids. Germline CDR1 is MNHEY and CDR2 is SVGEGT. The CDR3 DNA reads TGTGCCAGCAGTCCACAGTCGACTCCCACCTACGAGCAGTACTTC. Protein: CASSPQSTPTYEQYF.

The chain carries TRBV7-9 and TRBJ2-7; 7 bases line up with TRBD1. The J segment lost 6 bases and the V segment lost 0 bases, leaving 5 bases of the junction unmatched. The CDR3 runs to 14 residues. Germline V gives CDR1 SEHNR, CDR2 FQNEAQ (reference sequence). DNA of the CDR3: TGTGCCAGCAGCTTAGCAGGGGGCGCGACCGAGCAGTACTTC. Its translation: CASSLAGGATEQYF.

The V gene is TRBV28, the J gene TRBJ2-6; 11 bases align to TRBD2. The ends lost 4 bases at V and 0 bases at J; junction bases unmatched: 5. This CDR3 is 18 amino acids long. CDR1 MDHEN and CDR2 SYDVKM come from the germline V gene. CDR3 DNA sequence: TGTGCCAGCAGTTCCCCTAGCGGGAGGTCCTCTGGGGCCAACGTCCTGACTTTC. This translates into CASSSPSGRSSGANVLTF.

This clonotype has only a few counts. The chain combines TRBV29-1 with TRBJ1-2; D gene uncertain. V shed 7 bases and J shed 9 bases, with 15 bases lying between them. This CDR3 is built from 11 residues. Germline assignment: CDR1 SQVTM and CDR2 ANQGSEA. The CDR3 DNA is TGCAGCGCCTCGGGTGCCTCTAGCTACACCTTC. Its translation: CSASGASSYTF.

This chain links TRBV20-1 with TRBJ2-5; maybe TRBD2 (5 bases). The germline CDR1 and CDR2 sequences are DFQATT and SNEGSKA (reference sequence). This CDR3 is 13 amino acids long. Trimming stripped 0 bases from V and 13 bases from J, with 18 bases between. CDR3 loop: CSARDWAGDYRYF. CDR3 DNA sequence: TGCAGTGCTAGAGATTGGGCAGGCGACTATCGGTACTTC.

The chain joins TRBV20-1 to TRBJ1-5; D gene uncertain. The germline gives CDR1 DFQATT, CDR2 SNEGSKA (reference sequence). The ends were cut back, 1 base at V and 2 bases at J, with 9 bases in the middle. This CDR3 has 14 residues. The CDR3 DNA reads TGCAGTGCTAGAGCAGTACTGGGCAATCAGCCCCAGCATTTT. Translated: CSARAVLGNQPQHF.

A remark on this clonotype: Its ends do not fully match the called genes, so a read error is possible. V gene TRBV9 combines with J gene TRBJ1-6; D perhaps matches TRBD1 (6 bases). CDR1 is SGDLS, CDR2 YYNGEE, per germline. The CDR3 runs to 14 residues. The CDR3 sequence: CASSVAGANPPLHF. In nucleotides, the CDR3 is TGTGCCAGCAGCGTCGCAGGGGCTAATCCACCCCTCCACTTT.

DNA of the CDR3: TGCAGCGTTGAACGACTTATGTCCGGGGAGCTGTTTTTT. The encoded protein is CSVERLMSGELFF. The V gene is TRBV29-1, the J gene TRBJ2-2; D remains unclear. The germline V and J ends were trimmed by 2 bases and 6 bases, with 10 bases remaining between them. Germline CDR1 and CDR2: SQVTM and ANQGSEA. This CDR3 is 13 amino acids long.

This clonotype was observed a handful of times. The chain joins TRBV29-1 to TRBJ1-2; possibly TRBD1 for D (6 bases). The CDR3 spans 16 residues. V gave up 5 bases and J gave up 0 bases, with 19 bases separating them. Germline lookup yields CDR1 SQVTM and CDR2 ANQGSEA. The CDR3 reads CSVNREVVTTNYGYTF. The DNA of the CDR3 is TGCAGCGTTAACAGGGAGGTCGTTACTACTAACTATGGCTACACCTTC.

The gene calls are TRBV6-2 or TRBV6-3 and TRBJ1-5; TRBD1 matches at 7 bases. The CDR3 sequence is 16 residues long. V trimming: 0 bases; J trimming: 5 bases; junction bases outside the gene matches: 7. Germline V gives CDR1 MNHEY, CDR2 SVGEGT. This CDR3 reads CASSYSMRTGHQPQHF. CDR3 DNA: TGTGCCAGCAGTTACTCGATGAGGACAGGTCATCAGCCCCAGCATTTT.

This clonotype was found a few times. The chain is built from TRBV4-1 and TRBJ2-5; 11 bases map to TRBD2. V shed 1 base and J 4 bases; nucleotides not matched to a gene: 8. Germline V lookup: CDR1 MGHRA, CDR2 YSYEKL. CDR3 length equals 17 residues. CDR3 bases: TGCGCCAGCAGCCAAGGGGCACTAGCGGGGGCAGGAGAGACCCAGTACTTC. This encodes CASSQGALAGAGETQYF.

The chain links TRBV11-3 to TRBJ1-1, with 9 bases lining up with TRBD1. The trim removed 1 base at V and 3 bases at J, leaving 9 bases unmatched. CDR3 length equals 17 residues. Germline V gene data show CDR1 as SGHNT and CDR2 as YENEEA. The CDR3 DNA reads as TGTGCCAGCAGCTTAGGGGATCGGGGACAGGGATACACTGAAGCTTTCTTT. Protein: CASSLGDRGQGYTEAFF.

This clonotype has a handful of counts. V and J are TRBV5-5 and TRBJ1-2; 11 nucleotides agree with TRBD1. V lost 1 base and J lost 5; bases outside the gene matches: 7. The CDR3 is 16 residues long. Germline V gives CDR1 SGHKS, CDR2 YYEKEE (reference sequence). The CDR3 coding sequence is TGTGCCAGCAGCTTGAGGGGAGGACAGGGGGCTTATGGCTACACCTTC. Protein sequence: CASSLRGGQGAYGYTF.

V usage is TRBV3-1 and J usage is TRBJ2-1, with TRBD2 as a possible D gene (6 bases). CDR3 length: 17 residues. CDR1 is LGHDT and CDR2 is YNNKEL in the germline V gene (reference sequence). Trimming cost V 0 bases and J 3 bases, with 15 bases left between them. CDR3 sequence: CASSQDRLAENYNEQFF. CDR3 in DNA: TGTGCCAGCAGCCAAGATAGGTTAGCGGAAAACTACAATGAGCAGTTCTTC.